This TCR beta chain derives from a study of siplizumab effects on memory and regulatory T cells. V shed 5 bases and J 8 bases; nucleotides not matched to a gene: 5. The germline gives CDR1 SGHNT, CDR2 YENEEA. The length of the CDR3 is 13 residues. Sequenced by immunoSEQ multiplex PCR; TCRdb stores in-frame clones only, minus some. Among some 100,000 clones listed, around 92% were seen once. This sequence originates from a human donor in good health. The chain carries TRBV11-3 and TRBJ2-2; the match to TRBD1 covers 7 bases. Sequenced: Tregs sorted from blood. The CDR3 protein is CASSVTGAGELFF. CDR3 DNA sequence: TGTGCCAGCAGCGTAACAGGGGCGGGGGAGCTGTTTTTT.